The clone carrying this TCR beta chain was recorded a few times. The antigen remains undetermined. The sample is drawn from a study of T cell repertoires in cytomegalovirus infection. Across the whole study: An indication of both CMV infection and matching HLA type came from public TCR beta signatures.

In TCRdb, the reads were re-called with MiXCR into one record per CDR3 protein. The table has just under 500,000 distinct CDR3 sequences, more than 30% seen once. General observations from the study: The ex vivo response was dominated by HLA-C-restricted CMV-specific TCR beta clonotypes. The cumulative frequency of public TCR beta families distinguished individuals who carried CMV together with the relevant HLA.

Per the germline V gene, CDR1 is MNHEY and CDR2 is SVGEGT. The CDR3 is made up of 13 amino acids. Trimming left V 2 bases short and J 3 bases short, with 8 bases between. The source was cultured PBMCs, collected from culture after CMV antigen stimulation. The chain has TRBV6-2 or TRBV6-3 and TRBJ2-7; no firm D call. The TCR originated in a human donor in good health (CMV status not recorded). Some clones in this sample may be carry-over from other donors' samples. CDR3 in amino acids: CASSYGSLYEQYV. The CDR3 nucleotides are TGTGCCAGCAGTTACGGGTCCCTCTACGAGCAGTACGTC.